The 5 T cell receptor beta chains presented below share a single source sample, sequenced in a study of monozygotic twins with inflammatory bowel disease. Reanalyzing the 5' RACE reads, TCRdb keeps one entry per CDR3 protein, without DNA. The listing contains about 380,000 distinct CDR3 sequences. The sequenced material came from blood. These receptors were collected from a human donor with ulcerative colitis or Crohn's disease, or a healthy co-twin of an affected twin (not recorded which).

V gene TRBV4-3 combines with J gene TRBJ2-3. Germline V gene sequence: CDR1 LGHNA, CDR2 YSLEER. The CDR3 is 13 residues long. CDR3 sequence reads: CASSQVPTDTQYF.

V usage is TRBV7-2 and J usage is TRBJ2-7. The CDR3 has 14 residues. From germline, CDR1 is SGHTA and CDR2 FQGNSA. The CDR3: CASTKYDSSYEQYF.

The CDR3 sequence: CASSQDWSSGVTLTDTQYF. This chain uses TRBV4-2 with TRBJ2-3; TCRdb's assignment of TRBD2 cannot be checked, as there is no DNA. CDR1 LGHNA and CDR2 YNFKEQ come from the germline V gene. CDR3 length: 19 amino acids.

CDR3 residues: CASSLTGVNEKLFF. This chain joins TRBV5-1 and TRBJ1-4. Per the germline V gene, CDR1 is SGHRS and CDR2 is YFSETQ. CDR3 size: 14 residues.

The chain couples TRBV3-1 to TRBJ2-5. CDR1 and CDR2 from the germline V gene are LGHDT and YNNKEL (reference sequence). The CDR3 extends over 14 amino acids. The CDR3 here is CASSQVGRVETQYF.